The 5 T cell receptor beta chains below come from one sample, sequenced in a study of T cells in Graves' hyperthyroidism and ophthalmopathy. RNA transcripts gave rise to amplified TCR beta CDR3 regions. A set of HTBI primers served as the primers for a first-round RT-PCR of the TCR CDR3. TCRdb re-analysed the multiplex PCR reads in MiXCR, keeping a single row per CDR3 protein. Counted here are about 660,000 distinct CDR3 sequences, over 40% occurring once; the ten biggest clones make up roughly 7.2%. The source material was peripheral blood or thyroid tissue (not recorded which). These receptors were collected from an adult man with Graves' disease, either hyperthyroidism or ophthalmopathy (not recorded which).

This clonotype was seen more than once but under ten times. This chain uses TRBV20-1 with TRBJ1-4; D is unclear. The CDR3 sequence is 15 residues long. V was pared by 0 bases and J by 3 bases, with 11 bases between. Germline lookup yields CDR1 DFQATT and CDR2 SNEGSKA (reference sequence). This CDR3 reads CSARDLATSNEKLFF. For the CDR3, the DNA is TGCAGTGCTAGAGATCTGGCGACATCTAATGAAAAACTGTTTTTT.

This clonotype has a single count. This CDR3 is missing its conserved last phenylalanine or tryptophan, likely due to a read error. No DNA is shown, since the ends of the CDR3 on it are uncertain; the CDR3 is the one TCRdb lists. The rearrangement links TRBV2 to TRBJ1-1. The germline gives CDR1 SNHLY, CDR2 FYNNEI. The CDR3 is 9 amino acids long, termini counted. The CDR3 sequence is CASSVELDY.

This chain joins TRBV9 and TRBJ1-5; 8 positions match TRBD1. This CDR3 comprises 14 residues. The V and J ends lost 0 bases and 5 bases, in that order; junction bases with no gene match: 1. In germline, CDR1 is SGDLS, CDR2 YYNGEE. The CDR3 DNA is TGTGCCAGCAGCGTAGCGGACAGGGATCAGCCCCAGCATTTT. This gives the protein CASSVADRDQPQHF.

The rearrangement links TRBV5-4 to TRBJ2-5; tentative D call: TRBD1 (6 bases). V lost 4 bases to trimming and J lost 5 bases, with 9 bases between them. This CDR3 spans 12 amino acids. Germline V gene lookup returns CDR1 SGHNT and CDR2 YYREEE (reference sequence). The CDR3 sequence is CASSQGPETQYF. DNA of the CDR3: TGTGCCAGCAGCCAGGGGCCGGAGACCCAGTACTTC.

V gene TRBV20-1 combines with J gene TRBJ1-5; no clear D. From germline, CDR1 is DFQATT and CDR2 SNEGSKA (reference sequence). The ends were cut back, 0 bases at V and 1 base at J, with 7 bases in the middle. The CDR3 is made up of 14 amino acids. The CDR3 here is CSARDVWSNQPQHF. In DNA form, the CDR3 reads TGCAGTGCTAGAGATGTGTGGAGCAATCAGCCCCAGCATTTT.